The T cell receptor (beta chain) described here comes from a study of blood T cells in healthy people across ages. The second PCR ran roughly 6 to 12 cycles with a sample-barcoded 5' primer and J-beta primers. The study obtained at least 2.5 million CDR3-containing paired-end reads from every sample. TCRdb ran MiXCR on the 5' RACE reads and lists one entry per CDR3 protein. The table has about 1.4 million distinct CDR3 sequences, roughly 59% seen once. CDR1 and CDR2 from the germline V gene are MNHNS and SASEGT. The CDR3 loop spans 17 amino acids. The gene calls are TRBV6-1 and TRBJ2-4; D not resolved. With the DNA end fitting TRBJ2-7 better, the J assignment may be wrong. Sequences were obtained from blood. This receptor was obtained from a man aged 18 to 30 in good health. Here the CDR3 DNA reads TGTGCCAGCAGTGAATTTTTCATCGAGGAGACCTCCTACGAGCAGTACTTC. This encodes CASSEFFIEETSYEQYF.